This section outlines one TCR beta chain sequence together with its context. The table lists this clone with a count of one. What this receptor recognizes is not known. Base-call qualities are not available, and no considerably larger clone is one nucleotide away. The sample comes from a study of shared T cell receptors in the human thymus (dated by TCRdb to the early 2020s). In the study overall: The study examined how self-reactive, shared T-cell receptor alpha chains are generated in the human thymus.

The library was generated by the immunoSEQ multiplex PCR assay. In its TCRdb copy, this immuneACCESS table keeps in-frame sequences only and misses some clones. Where compared with another copy, unresolved V genes explain less than half of these, and the others have no known cause. The sample data list approximately 760,000 clones, and 80% to 90% of these were observed just once. The ten largest clones represent 0.0095% to 0.013% of the sample. V loses 4 bases of germline sequence and J loses 7 bases, and the interval between the two ends is 14 bases. The germline V gene gives CDR1 as SGDLS and CDR2 as YYNGEE. The CDR3, cysteine through phenylalanine, is 13 amino acids long. Only the CDR3 region is kept as DNA, spanning 39 bases read in frame from base 1. This sample was shared with a second study, whose subject was human thymus T cells. Per the second study: In Finland, the donors were immunologically healthy infants who were having open corrective cardiac surgery for congenital heart defects. Thymus tissue was obtained as surgical resects removed during corrective cardiac surgery. Biased V and J gene segment usage appeared to be present in both thymic and peripheral blood repertoires. The related research reported highly overlapping thymic TCR repertoires among unrelated individuals. The study characterized TCR alpha and beta repertoires from fewer than 10 infant thymus samples and four related peripheral blood samples. Donor ages ranged from about 6 to 250 days, and the cohort comprised over five male and a couple of female infants. After being mechanically released from the tissue, thymocytes were kept at -70 degrees C in pellets of about 8.5-32 million cells. A QIAsymphony instrument was used to extract genomic DNA from frozen cell pellets. Using the immunoSEQ multiplex PCR assay, the TCRB and TCRAD loci were amplified from a standardized quantity of quality-controlled genomic DNA. Amplicons spanned the V(D)J region at a length sufficient to cover the CDR3 and identify V and J genes. Through the commercial immunoSEQ service, the amplicons were sequenced on an Illumina platform. Primer bias and sequencing errors were corrected using previously described methods, and TCRAD and TCRB definitions followed the IMGT database. immunoSEQ Analyzer 3.0 and VDJTools were used for repertoire analysis, which covered basic statistics, V/J segment usage, diversity estimates, rarefaction and pairwise overlap. Chao1, ChaoE, Efron-Thisted, Shannon and inverse Simpson indices were used to estimate diversity, which was also estimated on datasets down-sampled to the smallest sample. Repertoire overlap used strict matching of CDR3 nucleotide sequence, V gene and J gene, with Jaccard-based multidimensional scaling clustering. Thymus samples yielded on average around 850,000 unique TCRB clonotypes, compared with 80,000 to 85,000 from blood samples.

The source of this sequence is a girl under two years old with a congenital heart defect. Donor details come from another sample of the same person, matched by shared clones. The chain employs TRBV9 and TRBJ1-2, with the D segment identity uncertain. Source material: thymocytes. At the DNA level, the sequence is TGTGCCAGCAGCCCCCTCGGGTATAGTGGCTACACCTTC. This translates into CASSPLGYSGYTF.